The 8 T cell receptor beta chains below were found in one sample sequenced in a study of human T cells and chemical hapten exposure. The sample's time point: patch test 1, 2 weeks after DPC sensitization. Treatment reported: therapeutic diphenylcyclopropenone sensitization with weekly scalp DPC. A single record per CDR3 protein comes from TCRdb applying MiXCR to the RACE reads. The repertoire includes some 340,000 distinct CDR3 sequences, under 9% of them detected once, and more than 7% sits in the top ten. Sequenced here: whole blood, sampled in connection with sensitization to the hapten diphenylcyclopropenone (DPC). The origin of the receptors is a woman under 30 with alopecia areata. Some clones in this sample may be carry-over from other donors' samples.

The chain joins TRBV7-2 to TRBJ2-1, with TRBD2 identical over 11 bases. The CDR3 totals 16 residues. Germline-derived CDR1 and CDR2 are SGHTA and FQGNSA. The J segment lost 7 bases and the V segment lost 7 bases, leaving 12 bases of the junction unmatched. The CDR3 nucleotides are TGTGCCAGCAAATCCCCAAATAGCGGGGGGGAAAATGAGCAGTTCTTC. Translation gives CASKSPNSGGENEQFF.

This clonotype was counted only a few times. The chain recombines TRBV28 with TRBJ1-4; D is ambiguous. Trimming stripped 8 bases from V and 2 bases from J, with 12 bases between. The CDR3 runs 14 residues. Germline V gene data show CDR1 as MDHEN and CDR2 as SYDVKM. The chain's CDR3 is CASGDFETNEKLFF. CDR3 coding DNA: TGTGCCAGCGGGGATTTCGAGACTAATGAAAAACTGTTTTTT.

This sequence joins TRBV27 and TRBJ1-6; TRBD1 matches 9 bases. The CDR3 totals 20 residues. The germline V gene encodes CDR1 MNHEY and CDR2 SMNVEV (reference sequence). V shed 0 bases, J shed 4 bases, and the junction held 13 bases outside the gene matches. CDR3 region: CASSLSKGTGKHPYNSPLHF. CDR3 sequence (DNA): TGTGCCAGCAGTTTATCGAAGGGGACAGGGAAGCACCCTTATAATTCACCCCTCCACTTT.

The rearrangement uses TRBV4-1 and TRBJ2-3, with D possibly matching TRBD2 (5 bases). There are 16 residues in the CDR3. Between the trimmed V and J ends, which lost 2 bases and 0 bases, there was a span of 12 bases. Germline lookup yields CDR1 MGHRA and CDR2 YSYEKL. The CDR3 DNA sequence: TGCGCCAGCAGCCAACTAATGGCGGGTAGCACAGATACGCAGTATTTT. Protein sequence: CASSQLMAGSTDTQYF.

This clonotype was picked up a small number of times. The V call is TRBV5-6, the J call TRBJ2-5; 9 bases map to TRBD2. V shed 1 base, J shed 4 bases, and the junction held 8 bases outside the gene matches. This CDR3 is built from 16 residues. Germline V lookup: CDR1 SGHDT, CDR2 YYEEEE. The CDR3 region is CASSLTSGPGGETQYF. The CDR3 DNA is TGTGCCAGCAGCTTGACTAGCGGGCCCGGAGGAGAGACCCAGTACTTC.

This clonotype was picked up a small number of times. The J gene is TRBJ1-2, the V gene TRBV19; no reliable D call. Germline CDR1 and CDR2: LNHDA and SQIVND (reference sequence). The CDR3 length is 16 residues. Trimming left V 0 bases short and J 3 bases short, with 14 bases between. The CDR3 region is CASSIDLGGVYYGYTF. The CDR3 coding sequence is TGTGCCAGTAGTATAGATCTCGGAGGAGTATACTATGGCTACACCTTC.

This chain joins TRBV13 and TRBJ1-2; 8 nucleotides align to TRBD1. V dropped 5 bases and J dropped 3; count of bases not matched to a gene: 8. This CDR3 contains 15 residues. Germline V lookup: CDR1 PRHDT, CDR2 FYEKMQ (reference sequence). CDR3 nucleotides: TGTGCCAGCAGCCCACAGACAGGGGAGGACTATGGCTACACCTTC. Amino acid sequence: CASSPQTGEDYGYTF.

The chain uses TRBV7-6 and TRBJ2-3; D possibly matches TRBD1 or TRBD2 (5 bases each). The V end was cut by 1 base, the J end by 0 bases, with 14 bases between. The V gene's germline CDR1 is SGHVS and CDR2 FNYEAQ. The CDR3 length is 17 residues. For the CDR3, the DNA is TGTGCCAGCAGCTTAGAGAGGGGTCAACCTAGCACAGATACGCAGTATTTT. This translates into CASSLERGQPSTDTQYF.